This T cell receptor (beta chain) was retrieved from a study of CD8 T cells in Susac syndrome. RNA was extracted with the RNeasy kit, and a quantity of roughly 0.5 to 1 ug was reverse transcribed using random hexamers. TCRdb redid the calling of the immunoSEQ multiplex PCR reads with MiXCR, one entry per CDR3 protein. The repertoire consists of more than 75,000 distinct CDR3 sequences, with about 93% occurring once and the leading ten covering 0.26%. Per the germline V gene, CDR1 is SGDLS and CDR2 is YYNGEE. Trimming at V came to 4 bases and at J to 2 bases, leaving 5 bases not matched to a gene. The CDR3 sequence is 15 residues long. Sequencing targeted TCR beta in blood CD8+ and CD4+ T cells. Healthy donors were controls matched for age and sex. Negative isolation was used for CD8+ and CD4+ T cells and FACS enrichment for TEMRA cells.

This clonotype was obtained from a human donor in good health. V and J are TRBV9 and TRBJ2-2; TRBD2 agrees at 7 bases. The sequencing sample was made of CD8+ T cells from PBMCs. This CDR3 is CASSTASGNTGELFF. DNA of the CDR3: TGTGCCAGCAGCACGGCTAGCGGTAACACCGGGGAGCTGTTTTTT.